This TCR beta chain appears in the sequencing data of a study of cytomegalovirus exposure and HLA in healthy donors. On the study more broadly: Most donors, 70% to 85% of more than 300 genotyped, fell in the Caucasian-associated ancestry cluster. The study, taken as a whole, reports: Accurate HLA-A and HLA-B prediction from TCR beta sequences was reported for most subjects. Later analysis showed TCR association rates varying by HLA locus, highest for DRB1 and lowest for HLA-C.

Germline loops: CDR1 SEHNR, CDR2 FQNEAQ (reference sequence). This CDR3 is built from 13 residues. The junction had 6 bases not matched to a gene; V was cut back by 7 bases and J by 6 bases. Primers for the PCR totalled 60 Vbeta and 13 Jbeta. The table came from immunoSEQ multiplex PCR; TCRdb's copy has only in-frame clones and leaves some out. Among 160,000 or so clones listed, approximately 79% were seen once. Points on this clone: Its target is not known.

This receptor was obtained from a man between 35 and 55 years old in good health and CMV-seropositive. The sequenced material came from PBMCs. The rearrangement uses TRBV7-9 and TRBJ2-1, with 7 bases matching TRBD2. The CDR3 DNA reads TGTGCCAGCAACGTAGCGGGCTTCAATGAGCAGTTCTTC. Encoded protein: CASNVAGFNEQFF.